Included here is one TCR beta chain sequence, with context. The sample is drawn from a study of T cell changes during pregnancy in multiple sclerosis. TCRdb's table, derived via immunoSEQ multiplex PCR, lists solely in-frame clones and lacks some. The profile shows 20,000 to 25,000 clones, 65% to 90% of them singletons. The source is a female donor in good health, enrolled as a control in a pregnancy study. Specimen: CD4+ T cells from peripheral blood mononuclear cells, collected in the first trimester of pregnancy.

The CDR3 spells CASSSLTGLENYGYTF. CDR3 coding DNA: TGTGCCAGCAGCTCCCTGACAGGCCTAGAGAACTATGGCTACACCTTC. The chain employs TRBV7-9 and TRBJ1-2; the D gene is possibly TRBD1 (6 bases). The V and J ends lost 4 bases and 2 bases respectively, with 17 bases between them. This CDR3 contains 16 residues. Germline loops: CDR1 SEHNR, CDR2 FQNEAQ (reference sequence).